This T cell receptor beta chain was sequenced in a study of blood T cells in healthy people across ages. Whole-study context: Every two T cells gave about one barcoded beta molecule via template switching.

Combining a sample-barcoded 5' primer with a J-beta primer mix, a second PCR ran for about 7 to 12 cycles. TCRdb reprocessed the 5' RACE reads via MiXCR and lists one record per CDR3 protein. The sample has just over 1 million distinct CDR3 sequences, 35% to 50% seen once. Study-level findings and limits: Donor CMV infection status was unknown, possibly confounding age-related changes in expanded clonotypes. TCR beta diversity per million T cells fell roughly linearly with age.

This clonotype was seen more than once but under ten times. Its target is not known. Sequenced input: blood. This clonotype was obtained from a woman between 55 and 75 years old in good health.

CDR3 sequence reads: CSVGAVFAGELFF. CDR3 coding DNA: TGCAGCGTTGGGGCGGTATTCGCCGGGGAGCTGTTTTTT. The chain combines TRBV29-1 with TRBJ2-2; D remains ambiguous. CDR3 length: 13 amino acids. Germline CDR1 is SQVTM and CDR2 is ANQGSEA. The V gene lost 4 bases and the J gene lost 6 bases, with 12 bases spanning the gap.